A selection of T cell receptor beta chains follows, all from one sample in a study of cytomegalovirus exposure and HLA in healthy donors. The repertoire was sequenced with immunoSEQ multiplex PCR; TCRdb's copy has only in-frame clones and lacks some. Of around 150,000 clones in the sample, 73% were seen once. Sequenced input: PBMCs. The receptors come from a human donor in good health. The CDR3 runs from the conserved cysteine through the conserved F or W.

v_call: TRBV28; cdr3_aa: CASTRTVPSQNSPLHF
v_call: TRBV2; cdr3_aa: CASSEGHYEAFF
v_call: TRBV10-1; cdr3_aa: CASSDRGSEKLFF
v_call: TRBV11-2; cdr3_aa: CASSLGTTGYEQYF
v_call: TRBV7-6; cdr3_aa: CASSPDRDFLLNTEAFF
v_call: TRBV28; cdr3_aa: CASSLSSYSNQPQHF
v_call: TRBV19; cdr3_aa: CASSIDRGGAGTDTQYF
v_call: TRBV6-5; cdr3_aa: CASRPGIATNEKLFF
v_call: TRBV4-1; cdr3_aa: CASSQDRDTEAFF
v_call: TRBV30; cdr3_aa: CAWKPASGWIAGYF
v_call: TRBV7-9; cdr3_aa: CASSLDRGHEQYF
v_call: TRBV30; cdr3_aa: CAWGPGGEKLFF
v_call: TRBV27; cdr3_aa: CASSSGTSNQPQHF
v_call: TRBV10-3; cdr3_aa: CAISETGNSPLHF
v_call: TRBV4-2; cdr3_aa: CASSLAGGRYEQYF
v_call: TRBV15; cdr3_aa: CATSRRLAGGDEQFF
v_call: TRBV5-4; cdr3_aa: CASSLAGQVGEQFF
v_call: TRBV4-1; cdr3_aa: CASSLRPGTGNNQPQHF
v_call: TRBV5-1; cdr3_aa: CASNRDYNEQFF
v_call: TRBV15; cdr3_aa: CATRSGLAAQETQYF
v_call: TRBV9; cdr3_aa: CASSKTSGGVNEQFF
v_call: TRBV5-6; cdr3_aa: CASSSGLLGYTF
v_call: TRBV2; cdr3_aa: CASRAEETQYF
v_call: TRBV5-1; cdr3_aa: CASSFGLLNPTHTHNEQFF
v_call: TRBV5-6; cdr3_aa: CASNFLLGGNEQFF
v_call: TRBV27; cdr3_aa: CASTFSGRADNEQFF
v_call: TRBV7-9; cdr3_aa: CASSPTPWGGKAF
v_call: TRBV18; cdr3_aa: CASSPLSIREGGYEQYF
v_call: TRBV4-1; cdr3_aa: CASSRGQGSNQPQHF
v_call: TRBV27; cdr3_aa: CASSESSYNEQFF
v_call: TRBV4-1; cdr3_aa: CASSQKGGTSAGELFF
v_call: TRBV28; cdr3_aa: CASSLFGGNTEAFF
v_call: TRBV29-1; cdr3_aa: CSVGLPLIAGGYEQYF
v_call: TRBV4-2; cdr3_aa: CASSPTGTNEKLFF
v_call: TRBV2; cdr3_aa: CASSEPPGQGYEQYF
v_call: TRBV6-5; cdr3_aa: CASSSSGGGGETQYF
v_call: TRBV21-1; cdr3_aa: CASSKIQGQETQYF
v_call: TRBV28; cdr3_aa: CASSSTGNEQYF
v_call: TRBV28; cdr3_aa: CAIRDSNTGELFF
v_call: TRBV5-4; cdr3_aa: CASSRGGDSYNEQFF
v_call: TRBV6-1; cdr3_aa: CASRDRGASGNTIYF
v_call: TRBV6-5; cdr3_aa: CASRSGTSADTQYF
v_call: TRBV6-5; cdr3_aa: CASKQSGRPYNEQFF
v_call: TRBV2; cdr3_aa: CASSVLAGVEQYF
v_call: TRBV27; cdr3_aa: CASSLFGGGQFGETQYF
v_call: TRBV6-4; cdr3_aa: CASSTGDNSPLHF
v_call: TRBV11-3; cdr3_aa: CASILYEQYF
v_call: TRBV9; cdr3_aa: CASSSLALNSYNEQFF
v_call: TRBV4-1; cdr3_aa: CASSQTGVSEKLFF
v_call: TRBV4-1; cdr3_aa: CASSQRTGGYEQYF
v_call: TRBV7-9; cdr3_aa: CASSNPGTGAYEQYF
v_call: TRBV5-1; cdr3_aa: CASSLIGGRGLNTQYF
v_call: TRBV29-1; cdr3_aa: CSVEEDRGGNIQYF
v_call: TRBV30; cdr3_aa: CAWSPGNTDTQYF
v_call: TRBV6-5; cdr3_aa: CASSFAASFYEQYF
v_call: TRBV28; cdr3_aa: CASSLLGQHYEQYF
v_call: TRBV7-9; cdr3_aa: CASSQGAVSNQPQHF